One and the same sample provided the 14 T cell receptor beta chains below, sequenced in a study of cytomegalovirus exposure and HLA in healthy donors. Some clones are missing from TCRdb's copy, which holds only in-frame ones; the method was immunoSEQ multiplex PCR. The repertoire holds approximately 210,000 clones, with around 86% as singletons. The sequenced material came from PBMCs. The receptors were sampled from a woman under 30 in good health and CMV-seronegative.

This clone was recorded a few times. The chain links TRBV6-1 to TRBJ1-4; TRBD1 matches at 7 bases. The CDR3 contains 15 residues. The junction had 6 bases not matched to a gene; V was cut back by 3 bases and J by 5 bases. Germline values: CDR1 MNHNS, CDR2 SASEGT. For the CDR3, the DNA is TGTGCCAGCAGTGAGGCTCCAGGGGGAAATGAAAAACTGTTTTTT. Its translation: CASSEAPGGNEKLFF.

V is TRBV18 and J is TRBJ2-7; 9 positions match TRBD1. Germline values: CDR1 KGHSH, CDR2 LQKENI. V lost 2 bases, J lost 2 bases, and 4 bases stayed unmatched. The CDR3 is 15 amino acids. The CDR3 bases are TGTGCCAGCTCACCAAGACAGGGGGTTACCTACGAGCAGTACTTC. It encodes CASSPRQGVTYEQYF.

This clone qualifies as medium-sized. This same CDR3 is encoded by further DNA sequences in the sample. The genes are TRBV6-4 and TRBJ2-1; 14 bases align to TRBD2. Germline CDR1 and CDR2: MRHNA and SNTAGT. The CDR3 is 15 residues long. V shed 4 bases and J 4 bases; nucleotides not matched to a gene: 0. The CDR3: CASSGTSGGYNEQFF. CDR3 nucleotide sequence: TGTGCCAGCAGTGGGACTAGCGGGGGGTACAATGAGCAGTTCTTC.

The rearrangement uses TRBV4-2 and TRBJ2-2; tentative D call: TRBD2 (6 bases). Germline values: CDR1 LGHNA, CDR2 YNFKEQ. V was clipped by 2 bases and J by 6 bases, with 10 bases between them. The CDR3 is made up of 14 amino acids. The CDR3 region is CASSQMTSAGELFF. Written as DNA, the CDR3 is TGTGCCAGCAGCCAAATGACTAGTGCCGGGGAGCTGTTTTTT.

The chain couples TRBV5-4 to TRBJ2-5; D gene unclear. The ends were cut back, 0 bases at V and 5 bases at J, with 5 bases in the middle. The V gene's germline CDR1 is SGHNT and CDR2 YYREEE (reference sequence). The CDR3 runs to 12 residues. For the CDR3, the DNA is TGTGCCAGCAGCTTGGTCGGGGAGACCCAGTACTTC. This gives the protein CASSLVGETQYF.

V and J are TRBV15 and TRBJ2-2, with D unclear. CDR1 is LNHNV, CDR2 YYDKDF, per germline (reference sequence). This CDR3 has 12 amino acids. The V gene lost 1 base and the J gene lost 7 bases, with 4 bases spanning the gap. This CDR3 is CATSRANGELFF. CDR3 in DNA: TGTGCCACCAGCAGAGCTAACGGGGAGCTGTTTTTT.

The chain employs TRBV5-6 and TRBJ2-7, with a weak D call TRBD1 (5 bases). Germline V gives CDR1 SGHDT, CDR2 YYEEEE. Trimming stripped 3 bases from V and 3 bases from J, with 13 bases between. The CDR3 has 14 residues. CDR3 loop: CASSSRQPFYEQYF. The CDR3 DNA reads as TGTGCCAGCAGCTCGAGACAGCCTTTCTACGAGCAGTACTTC.

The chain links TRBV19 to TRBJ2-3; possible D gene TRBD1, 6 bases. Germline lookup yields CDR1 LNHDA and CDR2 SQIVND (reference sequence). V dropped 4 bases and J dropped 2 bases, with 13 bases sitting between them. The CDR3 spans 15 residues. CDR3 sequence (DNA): TGTGCCAGTAGTAATAGGGGGTCTAACACAGATACGCAGTATTTT. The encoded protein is CASSNRGSNTDTQYF.

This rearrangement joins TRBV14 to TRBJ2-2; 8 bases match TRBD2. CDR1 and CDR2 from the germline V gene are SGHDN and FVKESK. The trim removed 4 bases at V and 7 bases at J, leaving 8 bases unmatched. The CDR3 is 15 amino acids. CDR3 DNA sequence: TGTGCCAGCAGCCCCATCGGGGGGGGTAACGGGGAGCTGTTTTTT. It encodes CASSPIGGGNGELFF.

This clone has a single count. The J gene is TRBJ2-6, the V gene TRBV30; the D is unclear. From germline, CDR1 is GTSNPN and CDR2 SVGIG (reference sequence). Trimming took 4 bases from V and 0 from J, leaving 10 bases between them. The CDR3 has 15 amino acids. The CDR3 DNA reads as TGTGCCTGGACAGGATTTTCCTCTGGGGCCAACGTCCTGACTTTC. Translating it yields CAWTGFSSGANVLTF.

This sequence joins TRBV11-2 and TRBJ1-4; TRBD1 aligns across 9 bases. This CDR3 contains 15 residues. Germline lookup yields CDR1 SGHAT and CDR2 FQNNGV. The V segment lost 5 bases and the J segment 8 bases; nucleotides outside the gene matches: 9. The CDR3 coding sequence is TGTGCCAGCAGCCCACAGGGGGCTCGGGTGGAAAAACTGTTTTTT. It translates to CASSPQGARVEKLFF.

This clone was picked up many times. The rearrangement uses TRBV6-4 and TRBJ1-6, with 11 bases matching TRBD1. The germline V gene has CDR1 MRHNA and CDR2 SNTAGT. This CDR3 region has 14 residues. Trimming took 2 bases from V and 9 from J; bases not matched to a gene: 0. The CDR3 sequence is CASSDGTGGSPLHF. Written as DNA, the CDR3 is TGTGCCAGCAGTGACGGGACAGGGGGTTCACCCCTCCACTTT.

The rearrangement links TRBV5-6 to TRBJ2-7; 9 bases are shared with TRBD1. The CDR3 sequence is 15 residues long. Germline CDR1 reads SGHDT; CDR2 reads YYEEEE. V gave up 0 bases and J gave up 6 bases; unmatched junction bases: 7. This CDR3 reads CASSLAVGTGSEQYF. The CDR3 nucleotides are TGTGCCAGCAGCTTGGCTGTTGGGACAGGGAGCGAGCAGTACTTC.

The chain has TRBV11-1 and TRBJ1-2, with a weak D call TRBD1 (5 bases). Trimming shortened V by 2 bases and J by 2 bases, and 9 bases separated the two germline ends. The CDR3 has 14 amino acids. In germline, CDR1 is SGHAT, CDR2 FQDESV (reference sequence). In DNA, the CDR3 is TGTGCCAGCAGCTTAACAGGAGAAAACTATGGCTACACCTTC. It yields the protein CASSLTGENYGYTF. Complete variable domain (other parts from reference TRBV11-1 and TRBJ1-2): EAEVAQSPRYKITEKSQAVAFWCDPISGHATLYWYRQILGQGPELLVQFQDESVVDDSQLPKDRFSAERLKGVDSTLKIQPAELGDSAMYLCASSLTGENYGYTFGSGTRLTVV.